This T cell receptor beta chain was observed in a study of CD8+CD57+ T cells in acquired aplastic anemia. This clonotype was seen a handful of times. The CDR3 length is 15 residues. CDR1 is SGHVS, CDR2 FNYEAQ, per germline. With 7 bases clipped from V and 5 bases from J, the junction kept 11 bases outside the gene matches. Those patients picked for sequencing had displayed CD8+CD57+ cell expansion on flow cytometry. TCR beta VDJ combinations and CDR3 sequences were profiled from genomic DNA. TCRdb reanalysed the reads using MiXCR and keeps one entry per CDR3 protein. The sample carries around 200,000 distinct CDR3 sequences, 55% to 65% recorded once.

The chain has TRBV7-6 and TRBJ2-3; TRBD2 aligns across 8 bases. Sequencing was performed on sorted CD4+, CD8+, or CD8+CD57+ T cells (not recorded which) from PBMCs. The sequence derives from a human donor with aplastic anemia. The CDR3 protein is CASTNLRGGVDTQYF. The CDR3 region has the DNA TGTGCCAGCACCAACCTCCGGGGGGGAGTAGATACGCAGTATTTT.